The present T cell receptor beta chain was sequenced within a study of blood T cell repertoires in COVID-19. On the study more broadly: Spain, Italy and the United States supplied samples that represented acute and convalescent COVID-19. Sources were T cells, B-cell-depleted T cells, or PBMCs; the material itself was cDNA or gDNA.

The CDR3 runs to 15 residues. Germline CDR1 reads KGHSH; CDR2 reads LQKENI. Trimming cost V 6 bases and J 4 bases; bases outside gene matches: 8. Authors' methods: Nucleated cell counts were estimated from reference gene primer amplification. Clones were sequenced by immunoSEQ multiplex PCR, and TCRdb holds only the in-frame ones, with some missing. V, J and clone size reflect that table, while D and trimming were determined from the DNA. The table lists approximately 75,000 clones, roughly four fifths of them singletons. The TCR was taken from a human donor in a cohort sampled during active COVID-19. The specimen sequenced was peripheral blood. The chain is built from TRBV18 and TRBJ1-2; 10 bases map to TRBD1. CDR3 sequence: CASSGRQGAGYGYTF. Here the CDR3 DNA reads TGTGCCAGCTCGGGGAGACAGGGGGCTGGCTATGGCTACACCTTC.